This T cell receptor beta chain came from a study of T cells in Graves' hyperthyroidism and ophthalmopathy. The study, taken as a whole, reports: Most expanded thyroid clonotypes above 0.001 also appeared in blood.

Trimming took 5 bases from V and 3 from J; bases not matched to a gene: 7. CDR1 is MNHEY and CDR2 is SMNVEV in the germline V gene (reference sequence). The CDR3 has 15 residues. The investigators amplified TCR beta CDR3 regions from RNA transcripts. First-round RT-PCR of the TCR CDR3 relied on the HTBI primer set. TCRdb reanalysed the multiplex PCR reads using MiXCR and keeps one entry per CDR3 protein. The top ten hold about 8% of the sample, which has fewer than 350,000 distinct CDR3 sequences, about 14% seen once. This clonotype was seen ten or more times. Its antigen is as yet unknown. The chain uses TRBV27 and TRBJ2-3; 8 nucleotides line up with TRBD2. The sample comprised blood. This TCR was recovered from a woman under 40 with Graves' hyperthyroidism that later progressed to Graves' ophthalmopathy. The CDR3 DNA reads TGTGCCAGCAGTCACCTAGCGGGTCTTACAGATACGCAGTATTTT. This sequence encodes CASSHLAGLTDTQYF.